The rows below give T cell receptor beta chains drawn from one sample of a study of a mutant IDH1 vaccine in newly diagnosed glioma. Their target antigens are unknown. Libraries were prepared by immunoSEQ multiplex PCR; TCRdb keeps only in-frame clonotypes and omits some of them. The sample contains tens of thousands of clones, 86% of which appear only once. The source was PBMCs, collected from a glioma patient whose treatment included an IDH1 peptide vaccine. Source of these receptors: a man in his forties with glioma. CDR3s include the opening cysteine and the closing phenylalanine or tryptophan. The D gene is left open where the match is weak. Not all rows give a size; the values are once, few, many and, for expanded clones, a class.

clone_size d_call j_call v_call cdr3_length cdr3_nt cdr3_aa
. TRBD1 TRBJ2-7 TRBV25-1 17 TGTGCCAGCACCCGACAGGGGGGTTCGGACACTTCCTACGAGCAGTACTTC CASTRQGGSDTSYEQYF
. TRBD1 TRBJ2-7 TRBV19 15 TGTGCCAGTAGCCTTCTCCGGGACAGGGGCAGCGAGCAGTACTTC CASSLLRDRGSEQYF
. TRBD1 TRBJ2-7 TRBV18 15 TGTGCCAGCTCACCAAGCTTCCAGGGGGCTTACGAGCAGTACTTC CASSPSFQGAYEQYF
. . TRBJ1-3 TRBV6-1 14 TGTGCCAGCCTTACAGGAGCCTCTGGAAACACCATATATTTT CASLTGASGNTIYF
. . TRBJ2-7 TRBV28 15 TGTGCCAGCAGGCCACAGGGCGTTCAGACCTACGAGCAGTACTTC CASRPQGVQTYEQYF
. . TRBJ2-1 TRBV7-9 12 TGTGCCAGCAGCTTCGAGGTCAATGAGCAGTTCTTC CASSFEVNEQFF
. . TRBJ2-3 TRBV7-9 14 TGTGCCAGCAGCTTAGGGGAGAGCTCAGATACGCAGTATTTT CASSLGESSDTQYF
. TRBD1 TRBJ2-5 TRBV2 15 TGTGCCAGCACCCAGGGGGCAGGGGGCCCAGAGACCCAGTACTTC CASTQGAGGPETQYF
. . TRBJ2-7 TRBV19 14 TGTGCCAGTAGTATGTGGGGGGCCTCCTACGAGCAGTACTTC CASSMWGASYEQYF
once . TRBJ1-4 TRBV27 14 TGTGCCAGCAGTTTCAGCCTAGGCGGTGAAAAACTGTTTTTT CASSFSLGGEKLFF
. . TRBJ1-2 TRBV5-1 13 TGCGCCAGCAGCTTGGATGATCTCGGGGGCTACACCTTC CASSLDDLGGYTF
. TRBD1 TRBJ2-5 TRBV2 15 TGTGCCAGGGAGAGCCCGGGACAGCACCAAGAGACCCAGTACTTC CARESPGQHQETQYF
few . TRBJ1-1 TRBV7-9 15 TGTGCCAGCAGCTTAAGATCGGCGATGAACACTGAAGCTTTCTTT CASSLRSAMNTEAFF
. . TRBJ1-5 TRBV27 11 TGTGCCAGCAGTTCAAATCAGCCCCAGCATTTT CASSSNQPQHF
. . TRBJ2-7 TRBV28 14 TGTGCCAGCAGTCTCCACACTAAATTGGGCGAGCAGTACTTC CASSLHTKLGEQYF